A single sample gave rise to the 12 T cell receptor beta chains below, sequenced in a study of shared clonotypes between healthy human individuals. Cells designated naive CD8 were CD45RO-negative and were positively selected for CCR7, with terminally differentiated effector memory CD45RA+ cells excluded. The table came from immunoSEQ multiplex PCR; TCRdb's copy has only in-frame clones and leaves some out. The sample has millions of clones, about 95% seen once. Sequencing used naive CD8+ T cells sorted from blood. Source of these receptors: a man younger than 30 in good health.

This chain connects TRBV11-2 to TRBJ2-1; 8 bases fit TRBD2. J gave up 3 bases and V 6 bases, and 7 bases lay outside the gene matches. CDR1 and CDR2 from the germline V gene are SGHAT and FQNNGV. CDR3 length: 15 residues. CDR3 sequence reads: CASRSGGAIYNEQFF. The CDR3 nucleotides read TGTGCCAGCAGATCCGGGGGGGCAATCTACAATGAGCAGTTCTTC.

The CDR3 sequence: CASSLDYRVAAPLHF. The DNA for the CDR3 is TGTGCCAGCAGCTTAGATTACAGGGTCGCGGCACCCCTCCACTTT. V and J are TRBV7-9 and TRBJ1-6; TRBD1 is a possible D gene (6 bases). With 1 base removed from V and 11 bases from J, the gap between germline ends came to 15 bases. The CDR3 is made up of 15 amino acids. Germline V lookup: CDR1 SEHNR, CDR2 FQNEAQ (reference sequence).

The CDR3 coding sequence is TGCGCCAGCAGCTTGGGGCCCCGGAGCTCCTACGAGCAGTACTTC. Translation gives CASSLGPRSSYEQYF. V gene TRBV5-1 combines with J gene TRBJ2-7; no definite D call. The V end was cut by 0 bases, the J end by 0 bases, with 10 bases between. CDR3 length: 15 residues. Looked up from germline, CDR1 is SGHRS and CDR2 is YFSETQ.

The rearrangement uses TRBV27 and TRBJ1-2, with 8 bases identical to TRBD1. Trimming removed 5 bases from V and 4 bases from J; junction bases left unmatched: 6. The CDR3 loop spans 14 amino acids. Germline V gives CDR1 MNHEY, CDR2 SMNVEV (reference sequence). The CDR3 sequence is CASSQGASLYGYTF. CDR3 coding DNA: TGTGCCAGCAGTCAGGGGGCCTCACTCTATGGCTACACCTTC.

This chain uses TRBV6-6 with TRBJ2-5; weak D call: TRBD2 (5 bases). V lost 8 bases to trimming and J lost 3 bases, with 16 bases between them. In germline, CDR1 is MNHNY, CDR2 SVGAGI (reference sequence). The CDR3 covers 14 residues. CDR3 residues: CASQPGGSEETQYF. The CDR3 DNA reads TGTGCCAGCCAACCCGGCGGGTCGGAAGAGACCCAGTACTTC.

V gene TRBV6-1 combines with J gene TRBJ2-7; unclear D gene. Trimming left V 1 base short and J 0 bases short, with 7 bases between. CDR1 MNHNS and CDR2 SASEGT come from the germline V gene. The length of the CDR3 is 14 residues. In DNA form, the CDR3 reads TGTGCCAGCAGTGAAGGACTCGACTCCTACGAGCAGTACTTC. The encoded protein is CASSEGLDSYEQYF.

A single count supports this clone. CDR3 DNA: TGTGCCAGCAGCGTCTCCACAGGGGTGGACTATGGCTACACCTTC. Protein sequence: CASSVSTGVDYGYTF. V is TRBV9 and J is TRBJ1-2, with 7 positions matching TRBD1. The CDR3 loop spans 15 amino acids. Trimming took 2 bases from V and 3 from J; bases not matched to a gene: 7. Germline CDR1 reads SGDLS; CDR2 reads YYNGEE.

Comments on this clone: In the same sample, other DNA sequences code for this CDR3. The gene calls are TRBV4-1 and TRBJ2-7; 7 positions match TRBD1. This CDR3 contains 15 residues. J was trimmed by 2 bases and V by 0 bases; bases with no gene match: 4. From germline, CDR1 is MGHRA and CDR2 YSYEKL. The CDR3 sequence is CASSQESGTAYEQYF. The CDR3, as DNA: TGCGCCAGCAGCCAAGAGTCGGGGACAGCCTACGAGCAGTACTTC.

To note about this clone: Different DNA sequences within this sample yield the same CDR3. CDR3 DNA sequence: TGTGCCAGCAGTCAACTCACCGGGGAGCTGTTTTTT. The encoded protein is CASSQLTGELFF. This chain connects TRBV6-5 to TRBJ2-2, with unresolved D. Trimming removed 5 bases from V and 4 bases from J, with 5 bases in between. This CDR3 comprises 12 residues. CDR1 is MNHEY, CDR2 SVGAGI, per germline.

The rearrangement links TRBV6-1 to TRBJ1-1; TRBD1 agrees at 7 bases. The V gene's germline CDR1 is MNHNS and CDR2 SASEGT. After removal of 8 bases from V and 0 bases from J, the junction contained 6 bases not matched to a gene. CDR3 length: 14 amino acids. The DNA of the CDR3 is TGTGCCAGCGCTAACAGGGGCTTGAACACTGAAGCTTTCTTT. Its protein is CASANRGLNTEAFF.

Concerning this clone: This may stem from a read error, because a much larger clone lies one nucleotide away. The V call is TRBV25-1, the J call TRBJ2-7, with D uncertain. Deletions cut 5 bases from V and 2 bases from J, with 4 bases between. Germline V gene lookup returns CDR1 MGHDK and CDR2 SYGVNS. The CDR3 runs 11 residues. This CDR3 is CASSLAYEQYF. CDR3 DNA sequence: TGTGCCAGCAGTTTGGCCTACGAGCAGTACTTC.

As to this clone: In the same sample, other DNA sequences code for this CDR3. The chain employs TRBV4-1 and TRBJ1-1; unclear D gene. The CDR3 consists of 11 residues. V was pared by 3 bases and J by 6 bases, with 5 bases between. Germline lookup yields CDR1 MGHRA and CDR2 YSYEKL. The CDR3 DNA is TGCGCCAGCAGCCAGGGGTCTGAAGCTTTCTTT. Residues: CASSQGSEAFF.